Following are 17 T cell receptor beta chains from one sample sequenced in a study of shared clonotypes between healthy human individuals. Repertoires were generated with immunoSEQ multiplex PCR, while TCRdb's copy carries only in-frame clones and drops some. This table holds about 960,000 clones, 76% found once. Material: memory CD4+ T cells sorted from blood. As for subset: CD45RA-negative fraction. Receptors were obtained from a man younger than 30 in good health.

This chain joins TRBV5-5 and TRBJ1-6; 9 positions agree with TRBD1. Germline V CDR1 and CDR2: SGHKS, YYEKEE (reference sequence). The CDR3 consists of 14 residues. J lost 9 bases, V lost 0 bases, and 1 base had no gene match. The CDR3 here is CASSLGTGVSPLHF. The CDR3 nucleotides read TGTGCCAGCAGCTTGGGGACAGGGGTTTCACCCCTCCACTTT.

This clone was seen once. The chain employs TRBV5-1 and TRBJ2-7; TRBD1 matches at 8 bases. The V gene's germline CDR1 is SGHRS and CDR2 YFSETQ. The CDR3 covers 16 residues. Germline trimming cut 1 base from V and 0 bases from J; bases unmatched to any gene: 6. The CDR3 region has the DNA TGCGCCAGCAGCTTGATGCAGGGGGCCAGCTCCTACGAGCAGTACTTC. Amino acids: CASSLMQGASSYEQYF.

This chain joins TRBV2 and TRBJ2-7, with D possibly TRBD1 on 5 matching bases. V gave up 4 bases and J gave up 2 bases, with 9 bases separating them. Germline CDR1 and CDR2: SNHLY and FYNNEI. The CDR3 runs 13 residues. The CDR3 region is CASSVRQTYEQYF. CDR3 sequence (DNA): TGTGCCAGCAGTGTGAGACAGACCTACGAGCAGTACTTC.

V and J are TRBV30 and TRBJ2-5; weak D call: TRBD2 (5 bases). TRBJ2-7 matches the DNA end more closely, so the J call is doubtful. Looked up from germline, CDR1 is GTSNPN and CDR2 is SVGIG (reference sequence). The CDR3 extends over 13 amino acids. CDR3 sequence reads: CAWIGPRTGEQYF. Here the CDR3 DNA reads TGTGCCTGGATCGGACCTCGGACTGGCGAGCAGTACTTC.

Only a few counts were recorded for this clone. For the CDR3, the DNA is TGTGCCACCTCGGGGCAGCATATGAACACTGAAGCTTTCTTT. This gives the protein CATSGQHMNTEAFF. The genes are TRBV18 and TRBJ1-1, with D possibly TRBD1 on 5 matching bases. Trimming pared 10 bases from V and 0 bases from J, leaving 15 bases between. Per the germline V gene, CDR1 is KGHSH and CDR2 is LQKENI. This CDR3 is 14 amino acids long.

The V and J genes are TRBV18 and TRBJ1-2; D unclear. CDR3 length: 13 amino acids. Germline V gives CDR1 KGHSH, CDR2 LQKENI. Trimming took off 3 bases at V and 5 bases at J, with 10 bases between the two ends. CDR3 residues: CASSPSNEYGYTF. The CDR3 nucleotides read TGTGCCAGCTCACCTTCCAACGAATATGGCTACACCTTC.

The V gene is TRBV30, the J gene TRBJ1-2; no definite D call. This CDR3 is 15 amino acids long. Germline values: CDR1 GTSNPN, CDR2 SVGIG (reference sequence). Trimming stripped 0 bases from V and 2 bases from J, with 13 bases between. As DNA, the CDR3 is TGTGCCTGGAGTGTATCGGTGGGATCAAACTATGGCTACACCTTC. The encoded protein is CAWSVSVGSNYGYTF.

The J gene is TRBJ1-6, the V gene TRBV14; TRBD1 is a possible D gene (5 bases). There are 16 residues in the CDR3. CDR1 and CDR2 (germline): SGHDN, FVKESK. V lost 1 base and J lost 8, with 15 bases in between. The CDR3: CASSQAGPLPYSPLHF. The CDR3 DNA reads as TGTGCCAGCAGCCAAGCGGGACCGCTCCCCTATTCACCCCTCCACTTT. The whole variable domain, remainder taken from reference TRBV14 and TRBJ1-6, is EAGVTQFPSHSVIEKGQTVTLRCDPISGHDNLYWYRRVMGKEIKFLLHFVKESKQDESGMPNNRFLAERTGGTYSTLKVQPAELEDSGVYFCASSQAGPLPYSPLHFGNGTRLTVT.

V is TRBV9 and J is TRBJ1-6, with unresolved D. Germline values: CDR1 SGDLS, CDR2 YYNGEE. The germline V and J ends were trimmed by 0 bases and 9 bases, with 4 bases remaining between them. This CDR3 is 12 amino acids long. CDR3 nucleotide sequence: TGTGCCAGCAGCGTAGATAGTTCACCCCTCCACTTT. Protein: CASSVDSSPLHF. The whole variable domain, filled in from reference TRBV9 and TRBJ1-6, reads DSGVTQTPKHLITATGQRVTLRCSPRSGDLSVYWYQQSLDQGLQFLIQYYNGEERAKGNILERFSAQQFPDLHSELNLSSLELGDSALYFCASSVDSSPLHFGNGTRLTVT.

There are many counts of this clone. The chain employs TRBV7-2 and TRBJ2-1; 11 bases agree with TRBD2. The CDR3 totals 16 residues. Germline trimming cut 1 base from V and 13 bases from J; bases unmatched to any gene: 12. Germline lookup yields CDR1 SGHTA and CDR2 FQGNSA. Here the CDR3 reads CASSLGGGTSGWRQFF. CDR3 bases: TGTGCCAGCAGCTTAGGGGGCGGGACTAGCGGCTGGAGACAGTTCTTC.

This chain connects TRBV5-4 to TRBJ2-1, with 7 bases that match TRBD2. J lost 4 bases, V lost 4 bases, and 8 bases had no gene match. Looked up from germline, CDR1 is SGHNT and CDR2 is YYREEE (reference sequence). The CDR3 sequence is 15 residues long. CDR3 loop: CASSRPTSTYNEQFF. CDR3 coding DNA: TGTGCCAGCAGCCGTCCGACTAGCACATACAATGAGCAGTTCTTC.

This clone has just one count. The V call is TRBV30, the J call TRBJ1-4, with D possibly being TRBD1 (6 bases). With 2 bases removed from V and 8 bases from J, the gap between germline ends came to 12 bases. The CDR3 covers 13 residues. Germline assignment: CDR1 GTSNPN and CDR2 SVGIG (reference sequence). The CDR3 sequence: CAWSPTGGEKLFF. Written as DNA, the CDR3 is TGTGCCTGGAGTCCGACAGGAGGGGAAAAACTGTTTTTT.

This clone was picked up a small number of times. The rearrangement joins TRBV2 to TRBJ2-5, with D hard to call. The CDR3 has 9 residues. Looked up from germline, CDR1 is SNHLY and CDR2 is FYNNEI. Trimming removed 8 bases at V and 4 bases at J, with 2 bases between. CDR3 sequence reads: CASGETQYF. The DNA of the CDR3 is TGTGCCAGCGGAGAGACCCAGTACTTC. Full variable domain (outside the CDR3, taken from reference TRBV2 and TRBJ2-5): EPEVTQTPSHQVTQMGQEVILRCVPISNHLYFYWYRQILGQKVEFLVSFYNNEISEKSEIFDDQFSVERPDGSNFTLKIRSTKLEDSAMYFCASGETQYFGPGTRLLVL.

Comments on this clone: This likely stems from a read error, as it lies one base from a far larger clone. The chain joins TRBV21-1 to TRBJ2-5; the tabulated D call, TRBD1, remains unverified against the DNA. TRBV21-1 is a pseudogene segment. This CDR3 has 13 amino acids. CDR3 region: CASSKARGETQYF. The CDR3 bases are TGTGCCAGCAGCAAAGCCAGGGGAGAGACCCAGTACTTC.

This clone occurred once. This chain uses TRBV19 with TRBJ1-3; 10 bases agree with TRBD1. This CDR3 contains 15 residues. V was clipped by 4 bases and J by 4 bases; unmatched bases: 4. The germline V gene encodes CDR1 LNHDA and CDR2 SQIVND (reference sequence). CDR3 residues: CASSTGTGDGNTIYF. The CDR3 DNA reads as TGTGCCAGTAGTACCGGGACAGGGGACGGAAACACCATATATTTT.

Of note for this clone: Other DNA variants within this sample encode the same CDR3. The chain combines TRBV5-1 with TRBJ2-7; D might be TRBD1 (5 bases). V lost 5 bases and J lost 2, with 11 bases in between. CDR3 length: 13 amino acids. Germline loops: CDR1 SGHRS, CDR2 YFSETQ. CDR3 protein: CASRATGPYEQYF. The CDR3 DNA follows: TGCGCCAGCAGAGCTACAGGACCCTACGAGCAGTACTTC. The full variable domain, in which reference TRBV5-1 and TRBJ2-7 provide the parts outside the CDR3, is KAGVTQTPRYLIKTRGQQVTLSCSPISGHRSVSWYQQTPGQGLQFLFEYFSETQRNKGNFPGRFSGRQFSNSRSEMNVSTLELGDSALYLCASRATGPYEQYFGPGTRLTVT.

The CDR3 is CASSPLYLAAQETQYF. DNA for the CDR3: TGCGCCAGCAGCCCCCTTTATTTAGCGGCCCAAGAGACCCAGTACTTC. This chain joins TRBV4-3 and TRBJ2-5, with D possibly matching TRBD2 (6 bases). V was pared by 4 bases and J by 1 base, with 16 bases between. There are 16 residues in the CDR3. Germline V gene lookup returns CDR1 LGHNA and CDR2 YSLEER.